The entry below describes one TCR beta chain. With 6 bases removed from V and 6 bases from J, the gap between germline ends came to 19 bases. Germline lookup yields CDR1 WNHNN and CDR2 SYGVQD (reference sequence). The CDR3 spans 15 residues. Assignment of participants to cohorts was predicated upon participant-reported clinical history. The data originate from a study of blood T cell repertoires in COVID-19. The repertoire was sequenced with immunoSEQ multiplex PCR; TCRdb's copy has only in-frame clones and lacks some. The sample has under 200,000 clones; roughly 80% are singletons. The chain combines TRBV10-1 with TRBJ2-3; possibly TRBD2 for D (6 bases). This TCR was recovered from a woman aged 55-69 years who had recovered from COVID-19. The sequenced material came from PBMCs or T cells enriched from blood (not recorded which). DNA of the CDR3: TGCGCCAGCAGCCGGGGGACTTCCCTATTGGATACGCAGTATTTT. As protein: CASSRGTSLLDTQYF.